This entry describes one TCR beta chain. Its antigen is undetermined. As defined, naive CD8 cells were CD45RO-negative and positively selected for CCR7, with terminally differentiated effector memory CD45RA+ cells excluded. Donors were healthy HIV-negative adults without recent acute infections or vaccinations. This entry comes from a study of shared clonotypes between healthy human individuals. Study-level information: The cohort had two women and three men, ages 18 to 49. Notes on the study in general: Generally, naive subsets (rather than memory subsets) showed larger estimated richness. Sampling involved blood alone; tissue repertoires likely differ.

TCRdb's copy holds only in-frame clones and misses some; the assay was immunoSEQ multiplex PCR. The table shows more than 2 million clones, with about 95% occurring only once. Sequencing input: naive CD8+ T cells sorted from blood. This sequence was found in a man aged 18 to 30 in good health.

The CDR3 DNA is TGTGCCAGCAGACTAGCGGGGGGCAGCACAGATACGCAGTATTTT. Its protein is CASRLAGGSTDTQYF. This chain uses TRBV4-2 with TRBJ2-3, with TRBD2 matching 12 bases. The CDR3 length is 15 residues. CDR1 and CDR2 (germline): LGHNA, YNFKEQ. The junction had 1 base not matched to a gene; V was cut back by 6 bases and J by 0 bases.